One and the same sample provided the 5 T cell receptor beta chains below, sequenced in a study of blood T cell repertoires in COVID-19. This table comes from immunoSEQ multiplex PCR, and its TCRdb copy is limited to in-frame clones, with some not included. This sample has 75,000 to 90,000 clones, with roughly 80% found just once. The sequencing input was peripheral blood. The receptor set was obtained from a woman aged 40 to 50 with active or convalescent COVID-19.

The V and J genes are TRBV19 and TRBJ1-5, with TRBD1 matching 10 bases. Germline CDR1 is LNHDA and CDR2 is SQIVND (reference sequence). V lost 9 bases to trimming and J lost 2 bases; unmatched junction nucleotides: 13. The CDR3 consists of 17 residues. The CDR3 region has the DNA TGTGCCAGCTCCGGGACAGGGGCCGTGTTTCGCAATCAGCCCCAGCATTTT. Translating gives CASSGTGAVFRNQPQHF.

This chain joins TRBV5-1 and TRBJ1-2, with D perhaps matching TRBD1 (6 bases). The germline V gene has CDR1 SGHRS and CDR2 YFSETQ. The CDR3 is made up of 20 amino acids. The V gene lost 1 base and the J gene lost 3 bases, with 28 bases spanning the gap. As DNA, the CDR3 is TGCGCCAGCAGCTTGTATGGGGGCAGGGGAGTTGCCCAAAACTACTATGGCTACACCTTC. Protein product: CASSLYGGRGVAQNYYGYTF.

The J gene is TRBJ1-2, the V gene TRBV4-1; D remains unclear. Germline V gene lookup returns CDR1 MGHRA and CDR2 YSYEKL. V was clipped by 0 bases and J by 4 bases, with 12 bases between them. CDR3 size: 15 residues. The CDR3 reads CASSQDNDGAYGYTF. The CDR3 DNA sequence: TGCGCCAGCAGCCAAGATAACGACGGAGCCTATGGCTACACCTTC.

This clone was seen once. The CDR3, as DNA: TGTGCCAGCAGTTTATCCCACCCGGTATCAGAGACCCAGTACTTC. This gives the protein CASSLSHPVSETQYF. The chain couples TRBV27 to TRBJ2-5, with unresolved D. Germline-derived CDR1 and CDR2 are MNHEY and SMNVEV (reference sequence). This CDR3 spans 15 amino acids. Trimming shortened V by 0 bases and J by 4 bases, and 12 bases separated the two germline ends.

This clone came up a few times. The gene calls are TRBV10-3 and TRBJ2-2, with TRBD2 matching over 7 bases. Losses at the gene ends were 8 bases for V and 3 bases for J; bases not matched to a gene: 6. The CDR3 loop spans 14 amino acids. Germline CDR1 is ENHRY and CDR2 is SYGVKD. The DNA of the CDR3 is TGTGCCATCCGCGGGAGAGGGGACACCGGGGAGCTGTTTTTT. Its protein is CAIRGRGDTGELFF.